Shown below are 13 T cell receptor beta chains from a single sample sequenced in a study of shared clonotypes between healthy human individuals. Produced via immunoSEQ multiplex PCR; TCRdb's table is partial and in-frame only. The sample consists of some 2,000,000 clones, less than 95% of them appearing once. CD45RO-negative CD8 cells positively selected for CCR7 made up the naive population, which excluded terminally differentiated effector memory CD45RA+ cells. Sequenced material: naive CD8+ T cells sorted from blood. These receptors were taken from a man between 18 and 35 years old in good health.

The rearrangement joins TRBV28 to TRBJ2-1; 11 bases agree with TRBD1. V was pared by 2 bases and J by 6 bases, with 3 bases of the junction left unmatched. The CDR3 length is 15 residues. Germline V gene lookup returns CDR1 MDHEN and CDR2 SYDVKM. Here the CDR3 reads CASSLMGQGVNEQFF. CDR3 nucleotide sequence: TGTGCCAGCAGTTTAATGGGACAGGGGGTCAATGAGCAGTTCTTC. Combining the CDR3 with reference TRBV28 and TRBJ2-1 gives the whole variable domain DVKVTQSSRYLVKRTGEKVFLECVQDMDHENMFWYRQDPGLGLRLIYFSYDVKMKEKGDIPEGYSVSREKKERFSLILESASTNQTSMYLCASSLMGQGVNEQFFGPGTRLTVL.

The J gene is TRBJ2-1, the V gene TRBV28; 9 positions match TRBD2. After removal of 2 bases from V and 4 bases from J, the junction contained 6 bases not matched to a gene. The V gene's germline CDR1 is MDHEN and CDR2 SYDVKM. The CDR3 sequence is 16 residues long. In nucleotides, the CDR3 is TGTGCCAGCAGTTTAATGGGCGGGAGGGGGTACAATGAGCAGTTCTTC. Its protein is CASSLMGGRGYNEQFF.

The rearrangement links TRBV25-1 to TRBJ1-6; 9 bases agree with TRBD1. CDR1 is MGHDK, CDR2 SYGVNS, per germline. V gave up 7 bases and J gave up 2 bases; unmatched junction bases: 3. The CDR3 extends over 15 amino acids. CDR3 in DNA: TGTGCCAGCAATAGACAGGGGGCCTATAATTCACCCCTCCACTTT. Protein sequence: CASNRQGAYNSPLHF.

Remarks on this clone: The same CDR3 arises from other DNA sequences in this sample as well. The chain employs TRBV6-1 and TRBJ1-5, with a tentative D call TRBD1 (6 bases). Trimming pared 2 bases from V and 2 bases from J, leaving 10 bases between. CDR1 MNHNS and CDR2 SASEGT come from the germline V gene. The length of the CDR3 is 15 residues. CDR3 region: CASSELRGGNQPQHF. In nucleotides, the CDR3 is TGTGCCAGCAGTGAACTAAGGGGGGGCAATCAGCCCCAGCATTTT.

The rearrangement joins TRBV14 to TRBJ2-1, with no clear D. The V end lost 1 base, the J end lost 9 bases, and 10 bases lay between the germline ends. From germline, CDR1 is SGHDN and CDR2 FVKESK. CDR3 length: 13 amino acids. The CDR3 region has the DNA TGTGCCAGCAGCCAAGGGTATACGGGTGAGCAGTTCTTC. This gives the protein CASSQGYTGEQFF.

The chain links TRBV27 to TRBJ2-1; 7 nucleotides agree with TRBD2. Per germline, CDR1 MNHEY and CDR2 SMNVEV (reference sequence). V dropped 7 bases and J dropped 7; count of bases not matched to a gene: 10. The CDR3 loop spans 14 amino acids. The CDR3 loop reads CASTRIGGLNEQFF. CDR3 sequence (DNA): TGTGCCAGCACCAGAATCGGGGGGTTAAATGAGCAGTTCTTC.

The CDR3 is CASSLAPETQYF. The CDR3, as DNA: TGTGCCAGCAGCCTCGCCCCAGAGACCCAGTACTTC. The genes are TRBV7-8 and TRBJ2-5, with unresolved D. V was clipped by 5 bases and J by 4 bases, with 8 bases between them. The CDR3 consists of 12 residues. From germline, CDR1 is SGHVS and CDR2 FQNEAQ.

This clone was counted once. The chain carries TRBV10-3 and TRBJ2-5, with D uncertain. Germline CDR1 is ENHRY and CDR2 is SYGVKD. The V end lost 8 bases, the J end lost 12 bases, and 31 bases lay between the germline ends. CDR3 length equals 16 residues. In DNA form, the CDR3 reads TGTGCCATCCGGAGAGATAAAGATGAGATTCCTACGAGCGAGTACTTC. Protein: CAIRRDKDEIPTSEYF.

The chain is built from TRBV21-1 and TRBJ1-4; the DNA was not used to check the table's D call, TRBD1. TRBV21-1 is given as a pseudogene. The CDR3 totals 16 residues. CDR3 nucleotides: TGTGCCAGCAGCAAACTTCATTGGCAAACTAATGAAAAACTGTTTTTT. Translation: CASSKLHWQTNEKLFF.

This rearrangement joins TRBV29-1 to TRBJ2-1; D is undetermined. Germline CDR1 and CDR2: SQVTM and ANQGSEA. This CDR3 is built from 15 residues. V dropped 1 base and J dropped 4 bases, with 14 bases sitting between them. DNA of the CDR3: TGCAGCGTTGAAGTATTGGGTTTTGGGTACAATGAGCAGTTCTTC. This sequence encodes CSVEVLGFGYNEQFF.

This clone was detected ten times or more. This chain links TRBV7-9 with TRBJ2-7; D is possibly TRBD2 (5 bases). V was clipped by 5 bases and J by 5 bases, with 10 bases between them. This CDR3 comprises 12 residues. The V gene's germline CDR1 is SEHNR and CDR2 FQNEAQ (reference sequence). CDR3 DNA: TGTGCCAGCAGCCCAAGGACTGACGAGCAGTACTTC. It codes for CASSPRTDEQYF.

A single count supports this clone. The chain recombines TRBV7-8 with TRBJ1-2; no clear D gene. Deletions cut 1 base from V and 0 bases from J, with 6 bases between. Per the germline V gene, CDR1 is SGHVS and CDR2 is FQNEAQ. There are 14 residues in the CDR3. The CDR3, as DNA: TGTGCCAGCAGCTTAGGGGCCTCTAACTATGGCTACACCTTC. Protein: CASSLGASNYGYTF. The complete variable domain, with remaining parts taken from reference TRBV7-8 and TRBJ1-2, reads GAGVSQSPRYKVAKRGQDVALRCDPISGHVSLFWYQQALGQGPEFLTYFQNEAQLDKSGLPSDRFFAERPEGSVSTLKIQRTQQEDSAVYLCASSLGASNYGYTFGSGTRLTVV.

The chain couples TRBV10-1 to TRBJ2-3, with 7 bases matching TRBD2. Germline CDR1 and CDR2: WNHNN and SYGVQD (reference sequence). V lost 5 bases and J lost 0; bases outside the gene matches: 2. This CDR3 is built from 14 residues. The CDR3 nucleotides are TGCGCCAGCAGTTATAGCGGGAGCACAGATACGCAGTATTTT. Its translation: CASSYSGSTDTQYF.